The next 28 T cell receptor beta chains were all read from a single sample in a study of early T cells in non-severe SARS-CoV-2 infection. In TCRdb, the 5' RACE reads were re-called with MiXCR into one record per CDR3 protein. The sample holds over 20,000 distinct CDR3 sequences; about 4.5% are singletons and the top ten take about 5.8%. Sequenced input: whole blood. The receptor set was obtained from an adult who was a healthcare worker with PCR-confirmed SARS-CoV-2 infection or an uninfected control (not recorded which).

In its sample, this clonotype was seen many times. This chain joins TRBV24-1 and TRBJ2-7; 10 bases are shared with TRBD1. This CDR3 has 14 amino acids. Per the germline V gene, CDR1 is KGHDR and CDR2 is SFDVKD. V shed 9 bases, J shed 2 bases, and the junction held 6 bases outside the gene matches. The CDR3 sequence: CATRGQGRTYEQYF. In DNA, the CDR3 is TGTGCCACCCGGGGACAGGGGCGGACCTACGAGCAGTACTTC.

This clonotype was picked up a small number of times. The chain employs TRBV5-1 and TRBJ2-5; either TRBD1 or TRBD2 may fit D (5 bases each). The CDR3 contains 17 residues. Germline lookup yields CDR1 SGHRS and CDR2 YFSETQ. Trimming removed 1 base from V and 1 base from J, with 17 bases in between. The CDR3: CASSLFGTGAGQETQYF. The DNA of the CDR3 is TGCGCCAGCAGCTTGTTCGGCACAGGCGCGGGCCAAGAGACCCAGTACTTC.

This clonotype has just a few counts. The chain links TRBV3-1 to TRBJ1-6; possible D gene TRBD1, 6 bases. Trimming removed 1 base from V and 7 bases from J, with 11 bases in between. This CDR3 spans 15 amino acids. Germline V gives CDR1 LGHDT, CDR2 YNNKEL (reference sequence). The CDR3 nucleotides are TGTGCCAGCAGCCAAGCAGGGGCAGGGAATTCACCCCTCCACTTT. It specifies CASSQAGAGNSPLHF. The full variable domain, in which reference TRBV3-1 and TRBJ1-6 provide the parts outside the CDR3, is DTAVSQTPKYLVTQMGNDKSIKCEQNLGHDTMYWYKQDSKKFLKIMFSYNNKELIINETVPNRFSPKSPDKAHLNLHINSLELGDSAVYFCASSQAGAGNSPLHFGNGTRLTVT.

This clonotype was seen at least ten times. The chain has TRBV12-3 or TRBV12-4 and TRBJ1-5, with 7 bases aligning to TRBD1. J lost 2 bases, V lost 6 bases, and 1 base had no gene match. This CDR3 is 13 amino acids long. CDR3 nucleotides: TGTGCCAGCAGGGGACAGCGCAATCAGCCCCAGCATTTT. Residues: CASRGQRNQPQHF.

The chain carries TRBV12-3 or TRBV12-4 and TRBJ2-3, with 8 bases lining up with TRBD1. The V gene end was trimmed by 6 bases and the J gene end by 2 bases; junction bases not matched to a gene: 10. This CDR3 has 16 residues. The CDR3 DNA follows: TGTGCCAGCAGATACTCCGGGACAGGCGTCACAGATACGCAGTATTTT. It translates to CASRYSGTGVTDTQYF.

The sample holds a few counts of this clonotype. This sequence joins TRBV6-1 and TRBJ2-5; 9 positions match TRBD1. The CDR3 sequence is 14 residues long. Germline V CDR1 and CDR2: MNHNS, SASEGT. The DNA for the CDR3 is TGTGCATGTTTAGGGACAGGGTCTAAAGAGACCCAGTACTTC. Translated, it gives CACLGTGSKETQYF.

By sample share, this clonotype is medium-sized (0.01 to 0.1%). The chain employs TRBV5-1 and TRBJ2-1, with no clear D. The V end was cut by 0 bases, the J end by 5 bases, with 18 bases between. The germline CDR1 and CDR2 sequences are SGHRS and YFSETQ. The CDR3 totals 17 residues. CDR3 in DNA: TGCGCCAGCAGCTTGGAGTTTCAGGTACCACCTAACAATGAGCAGTTCTTC. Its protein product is CASSLEFQVPPNNEQFF.

In DNA, the CDR3 is TGTGCCAGCAGCTCCCCGGAGGCAGATACGCAGTATTTT. It yields the protein CASSSPEADTQYF. The chain uses TRBV11-2 and TRBJ2-3; D is possibly TRBD2 (5 bases). The CDR3 totals 13 residues. Germline loops: CDR1 SGHAT, CDR2 FQNNGV. Trimming took off 4 bases at V and 4 bases at J, with 9 bases between the two ends. The entire variable domain, with the rest obtained from reference TRBV11-2 and TRBJ2-3, is as follows: EAGVAQSPRYKIIEKRQSVAFWCNPISGHATLYWYQQILGQGPKLLIQFQNNGVVDDSQLPKDRFSAERLKGVDSTLKIQPAKLEDSAVYLCASSSPEADTQYFGPGTRLTVL.

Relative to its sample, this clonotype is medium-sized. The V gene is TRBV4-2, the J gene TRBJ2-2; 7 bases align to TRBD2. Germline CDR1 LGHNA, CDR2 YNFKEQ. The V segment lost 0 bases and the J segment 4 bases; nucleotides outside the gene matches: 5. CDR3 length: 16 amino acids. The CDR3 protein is CASSQDSGPVTGELFF. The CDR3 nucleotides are TGTGCCAGCAGCCAAGATAGCGGGCCGGTCACCGGGGAGCTGTTTTTT.

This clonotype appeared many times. CDR3 nucleotide sequence: TGTGCCAGCAGCTCGGGACAGGGGTCCACAGATACGCAGTATTTT. Its protein product is CASSSGQGSTDTQYF. The rearrangement uses TRBV7-8 and TRBJ2-3; 10 nucleotides match TRBD1. Per germline, CDR1 SGHVS and CDR2 FQNEAQ. The CDR3 totals 15 residues. Trimming at V came to 4 bases and at J to 2 bases, leaving 3 bases not matched to a gene. Full variable domain (outside the CDR3, taken from reference TRBV7-8 and TRBJ2-3): GAGVSQSPRYKVAKRGQDVALRCDPISGHVSLFWYQQALGQGPEFLTYFQNEAQLDKSGLPSDRFFAERPEGSVSTLKIQRTQQEDSAVYLCASSSGQGSTDTQYFGPGTRLTVL.

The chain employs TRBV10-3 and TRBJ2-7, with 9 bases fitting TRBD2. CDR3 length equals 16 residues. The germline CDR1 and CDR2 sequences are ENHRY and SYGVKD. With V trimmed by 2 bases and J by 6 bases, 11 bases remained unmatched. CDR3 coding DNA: TGTGCCATCAGTGAGCCGCCGCCAGCGGGAGGAGGCGAGCAGTACTTC. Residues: CAISEPPPAGGGEQYF.

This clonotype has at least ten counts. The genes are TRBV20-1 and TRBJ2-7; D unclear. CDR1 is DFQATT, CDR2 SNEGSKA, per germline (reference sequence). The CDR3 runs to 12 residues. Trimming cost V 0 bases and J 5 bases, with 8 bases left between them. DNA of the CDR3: TGCAGTGCTAGAGATTTAGCCGACGAGCAGTACTTC. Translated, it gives CSARDLADEQYF.

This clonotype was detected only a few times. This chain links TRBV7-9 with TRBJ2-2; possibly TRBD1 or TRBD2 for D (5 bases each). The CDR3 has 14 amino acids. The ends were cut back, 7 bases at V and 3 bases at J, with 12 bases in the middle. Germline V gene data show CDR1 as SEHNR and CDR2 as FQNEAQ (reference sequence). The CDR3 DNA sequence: TGTGCCAGCACCGACAGAGGGGACACCGGGGAGCTGTTTTTT. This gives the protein CASTDRGDTGELFF.

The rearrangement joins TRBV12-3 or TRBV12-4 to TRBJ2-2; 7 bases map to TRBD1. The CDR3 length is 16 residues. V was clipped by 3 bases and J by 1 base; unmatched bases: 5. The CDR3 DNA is TGTGCCAGCAGTTTCTCGACAGGGAAGAACACCGGGGAGCTGTTTTTT. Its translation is CASSFSTGKNTGELFF.

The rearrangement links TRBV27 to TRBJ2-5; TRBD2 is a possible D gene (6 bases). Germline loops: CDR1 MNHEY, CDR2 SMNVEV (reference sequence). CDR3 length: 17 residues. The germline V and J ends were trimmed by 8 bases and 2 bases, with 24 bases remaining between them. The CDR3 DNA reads TGTGCCAGCCCCTATCTGCGGGGCCTCACAATACAAGAGACCCAGTACTTC. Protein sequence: CASPYLRGLTIQETQYF.

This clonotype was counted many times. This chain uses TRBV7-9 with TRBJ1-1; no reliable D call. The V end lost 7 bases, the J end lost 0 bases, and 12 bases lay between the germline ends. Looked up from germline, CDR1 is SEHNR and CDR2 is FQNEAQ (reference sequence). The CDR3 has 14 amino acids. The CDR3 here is CASNWAGMNTEAFF. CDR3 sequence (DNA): TGTGCCAGCAACTGGGCGGGGATGAACACTGAAGCTTTCTTT.

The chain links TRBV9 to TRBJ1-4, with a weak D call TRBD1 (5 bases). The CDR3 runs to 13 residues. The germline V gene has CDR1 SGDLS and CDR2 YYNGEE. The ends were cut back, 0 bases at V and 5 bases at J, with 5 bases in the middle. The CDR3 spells CASSVEGNEKLFF. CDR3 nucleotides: TGTGCCAGCAGCGTAGAGGGGAATGAAAAACTGTTTTTT.

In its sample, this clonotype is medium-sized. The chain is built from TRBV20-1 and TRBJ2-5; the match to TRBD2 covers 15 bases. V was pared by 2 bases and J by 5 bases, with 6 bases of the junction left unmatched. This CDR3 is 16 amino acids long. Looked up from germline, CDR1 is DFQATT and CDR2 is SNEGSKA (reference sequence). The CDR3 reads CSARWTSGRAGETQYF. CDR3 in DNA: TGCAGTGCTAGATGGACTAGCGGGAGGGCCGGGGAGACCCAGTACTTC.

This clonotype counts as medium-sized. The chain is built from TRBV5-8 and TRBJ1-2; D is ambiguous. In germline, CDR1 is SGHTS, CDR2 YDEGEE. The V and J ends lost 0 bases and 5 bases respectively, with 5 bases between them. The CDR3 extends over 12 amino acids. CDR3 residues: CASSLDAYGYTF. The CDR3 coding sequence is TGTGCCAGCAGCTTGGACGCTTATGGCTACACCTTC.

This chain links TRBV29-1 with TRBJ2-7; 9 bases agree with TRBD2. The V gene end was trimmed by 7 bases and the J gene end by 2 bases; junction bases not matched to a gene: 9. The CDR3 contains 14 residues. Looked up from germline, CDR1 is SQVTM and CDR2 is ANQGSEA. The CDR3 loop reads CSAVKRGVTYEQYF. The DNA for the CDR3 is TGCAGCGCCGTAAAGCGGGGGGTCACCTACGAGCAGTACTTC.

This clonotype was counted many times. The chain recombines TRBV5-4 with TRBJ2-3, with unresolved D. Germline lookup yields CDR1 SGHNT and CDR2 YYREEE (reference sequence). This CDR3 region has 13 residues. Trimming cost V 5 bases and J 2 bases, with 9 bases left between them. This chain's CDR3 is CASSSDFTDTQYF. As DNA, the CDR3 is TGTGCCAGCAGTTCCGACTTCACAGATACGCAGTATTTT.

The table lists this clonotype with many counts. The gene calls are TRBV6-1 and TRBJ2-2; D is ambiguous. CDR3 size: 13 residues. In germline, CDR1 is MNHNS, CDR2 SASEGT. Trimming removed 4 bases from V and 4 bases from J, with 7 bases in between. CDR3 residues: CASSGTVTGELFF. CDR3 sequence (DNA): TGTGCCAGCAGTGGAACAGTCACCGGGGAGCTGTTTTTT.

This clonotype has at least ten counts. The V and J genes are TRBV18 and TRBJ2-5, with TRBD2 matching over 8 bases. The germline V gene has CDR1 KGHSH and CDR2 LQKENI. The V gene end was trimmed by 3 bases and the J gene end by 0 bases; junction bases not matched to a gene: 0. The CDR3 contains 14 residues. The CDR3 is CASSPSGDQETQYF. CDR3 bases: TGTGCCAGCTCACCTAGCGGGGACCAAGAGACCCAGTACTTC.

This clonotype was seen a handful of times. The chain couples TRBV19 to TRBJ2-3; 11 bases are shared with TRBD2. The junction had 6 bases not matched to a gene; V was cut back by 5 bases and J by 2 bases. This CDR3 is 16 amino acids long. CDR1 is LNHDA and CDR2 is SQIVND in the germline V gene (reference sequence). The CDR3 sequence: CASSASSGGYTDTQYF. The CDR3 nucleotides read TGTGCCAGTAGTGCCTCTAGCGGGGGGTACACAGATACGCAGTATTTT.

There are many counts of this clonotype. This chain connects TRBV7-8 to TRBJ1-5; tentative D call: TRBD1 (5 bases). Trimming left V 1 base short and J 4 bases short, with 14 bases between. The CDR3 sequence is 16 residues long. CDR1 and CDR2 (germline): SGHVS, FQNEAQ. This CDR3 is CASSLGDPRGNQPQHF. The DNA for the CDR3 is TGTGCCAGCAGCTTAGGGGACCCACGAGGGAATCAGCCCCAGCATTTT.

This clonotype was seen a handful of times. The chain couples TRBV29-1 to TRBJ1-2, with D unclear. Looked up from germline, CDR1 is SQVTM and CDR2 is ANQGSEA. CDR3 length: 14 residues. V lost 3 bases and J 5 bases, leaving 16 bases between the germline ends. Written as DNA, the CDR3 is TGCAGCGTTGATCCGGGAGCCGGGCTGTATGGCTACACCTTC. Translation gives CSVDPGAGLYGYTF.

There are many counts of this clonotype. DNA of the CDR3: TGTGCCAGCAGCTTAGTCGTGTTAGGGGACAGGAAGAACACTGAAGCTTTCTTT. Protein: CASSLVVLGDRKNTEAFF. J is TRBJ1-1 and V is TRBV7-2; 8 bases match TRBD1. The germline V gene has CDR1 SGHTA and CDR2 FQGNSA. The CDR3 length is 18 residues. V lost 1 base to trimming and J lost 1 base; unmatched junction nucleotides: 11.

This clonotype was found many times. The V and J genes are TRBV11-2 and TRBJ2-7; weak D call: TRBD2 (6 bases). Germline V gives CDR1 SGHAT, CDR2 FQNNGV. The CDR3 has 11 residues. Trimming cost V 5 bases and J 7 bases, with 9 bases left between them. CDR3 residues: CASSQAGEQYF. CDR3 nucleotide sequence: TGTGCCAGCAGCCAGGCGGGGGAGCAGTACTTC. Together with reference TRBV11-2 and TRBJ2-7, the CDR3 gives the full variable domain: EAGVAQSPRYKIIEKRQSVAFWCNPISGHATLYWYQQILGQGPKLLIQFQNNGVVDDSQLPKDRFSAERLKGVDSTLKIQPAKLEDSAVYLCASSQAGEQYFGPGTRLTVT.